This T cell receptor (beta chain) appears in the sequencing data of a study of blood T cell repertoires in COVID-19 (dated by TCRdb to the early 2020s). Regarding the complete study: Samples covering the acute and convalescent phases of COVID-19 were provided by collaborators in the United States, Italy and Spain. Where available, HLA class I and class II types were obtained from metadata supplied by the sample provider rather than from assay-based typing. The material from the prospective study consisted of cDNA or gDNA derived from T cells, B-cell-depleted T cells, or PBMCs. The samples were drawn from the first 160 participants of the ongoing ImmuneRACE study and from 1,200 or so subjects provided by 6 global collaborators. A freely available public database, intended as a resource for researchers studying the immune response to SARS-CoV-2, is where the repertoires were released. A de-identified subject ID, COVID-19 status, age in years and sex were almost always included in the sample metadata. Subjects who had been exposed to COVID-19, were actively infected with it, or had recovered from it provided the deeply sampled blood TCRbeta repertoires that made up the dataset. The study at large found these results: The amount of clinical and demographic metadata varied by source and participant and was provided uncurated.

The collaborating institutions used their own protocols to collect whole blood in K2EDTA tubes. For TCRbeta analysis, collaborator samples were shipped as frozen whole blood, as isolated PBMCs, or as DNA extracted from either sample type. V is shortened by 3 bases, J by 2 bases, and the region joining them spans 17 bases. The germline V gene gives CDR1 as SGHTA and CDR2 as FQGNSA. The CDR3 holds 16 amino acids from the cysteine to the phenylalanine. The kept DNA is CDR3 alone, 48 bases in frame from the first base. The immunoSEQ Assay, a bias-controlled multiplex PCR, was used to amplify TCRbeta CDR3 regions from genomic DNA. The study's own analysis went as follows. Nucleated cell counts per sample were estimated from amplification of reference gene primers within the assay. To quantify the absolute abundance of each unique TCRbeta CDR3 rearrangement, sequence reads were collapsed and filtered. For each sample, productive Simpson clonality was calculated as the square root of Simpson's diversity index over productive rearrangements. The source is immuneACCESS, and TCRdb retained only in-frame sequences with V and J called. Part of the clones is not carried over; for the studies checked, unresolved V genes explain less than half of this, and the remainder is unexplained. D and trimming come from the DNA, and the V and J calls and clone size come from that table. This sample gives a few hundred thousand clones in total; 85% to 90% of them show up just once. Of the sample, over 1.1% falls within the top ten clones.

Concerning this clone: Its antigen remains undetermined. Base qualities are missing; no much larger clone stands one base away.

The TCR originated in an elderly man with acute or convalescent COVID-19. The V and J genes are TRBV7-2 and TRBJ2-7; TRBD2 might be the D gene, on 5 matching bases. What was sequenced was peripheral blood. The nucleotide sequence reads as follows: TGTGCCAGCAGCTTGAACGGGGTGGGATACACCTACGAGCAGTACTTC. The resulting protein is CASSLNGVGYTYEQYF.